The 30 T cell receptor beta chains reported below all come from one sample, sequenced in a study of blood T cells in healthy people across ages. Primers used in a second PCR of about 7 to 12 cycles were a sample-barcoded 5' primer and a J-beta primer mix. TCRdb processed the 5' RACE reads anew with MiXCR; each CDR3 protein has one entry. This sample yields 1.5 million to 2 million distinct CDR3 sequences, of which 28% are seen a single time; about 7.7% belongs to the top ten. Sequences were obtained from blood. The receptors shown here come from a woman in her twenties or thirties in good health.

The genes are TRBV3-1 and TRBJ2-1, with TRBD2 matching 7 bases. V lost 4 bases and J lost 8; bases outside the gene matches: 11. The CDR3 length is 15 residues. From germline, CDR1 is LGHDT and CDR2 YNNKEL (reference sequence). CDR3 nucleotides: TGTGCCAGCAGCCGTCTTGGCGGGAGTTTGGATGAGCAGTTCTTC. As protein: CASSRLGGSLDEQFF.

Many counts were recorded for this clonotype. The CDR3, as DNA: TGCAGTGCTAGTGGGGATCCGGATGAGCAGTTCTTC. Amino acids: CSASGDPDEQFF. J is TRBJ2-1 and V is TRBV20-1; D is ambiguous. Trimming shortened V by 3 bases and J by 8 bases, and 11 bases separated the two germline ends. This CDR3 spans 12 amino acids. Germline assignment: CDR1 DFQATT and CDR2 SNEGSKA (reference sequence).

This clonotype turned up a few times. The rearrangement links TRBV12-3 or TRBV12-4 to TRBJ2-5; TRBD1 agrees at 12 bases. This CDR3 spans 15 amino acids. The J segment lost 4 bases and the V segment lost 3 bases, leaving 3 bases of the junction unmatched. This CDR3 reads CASSFGTGGRETQYF. As DNA, the CDR3 is TGTGCCAGCAGTTTTGGGACAGGGGGCCGAGAGACCCAGTACTTC.

This clonotype was recorded a few times. The V gene is TRBV6-1, the J gene TRBJ1-6; D not certain. The CDR3 has 11 amino acids. V was cut by 2 bases and J by 10 bases, with 3 bases left in between. Looked up from germline, CDR1 is MNHNS and CDR2 is SASEGT. The chain's CDR3 is CASSEMSPLHF. The DNA of the CDR3 is TGTGCCAGCAGTGAAATGTCACCCCTCCACTTT.

This clonotype was counted ten times or more. The chain joins TRBV3-1 to TRBJ2-7; 7 nucleotides agree with TRBD1. The CDR3 length is 15 residues. From germline, CDR1 is LGHDT and CDR2 YNNKEL (reference sequence). V was pared by 0 bases and J by 3 bases, with 5 bases of the junction left unmatched. The DNA for the CDR3 is TGTGCCAGCAGCCAAGAATATGGGACAGACTACGAGCAGTACTTC. This codes for CASSQEYGTDYEQYF.

The rearrangement joins TRBV12-3 or TRBV12-4 to TRBJ2-6; tentatively, D is TRBD1 or TRBD2 (5 bases each). V dropped 7 bases and J dropped 0 bases, with 13 bases sitting between them. This CDR3 has 16 amino acids. The CDR3 loop reads CASTRTGPSGANVLTF. The CDR3 region has the DNA TGTGCCAGCACCCGGACGGGACCCTCTGGGGCCAACGTCCTGACTTTC.

Comments on this clonotype: This clone may be a read error of a much larger clone one base away. The gene calls are TRBV27 and TRBJ2-7, with TRBD1 identical over 9 bases. Trimming cost V 1 base and J 2 bases; bases outside gene matches: 3. The germline V gene has CDR1 MNHEY and CDR2 SMNVEV (reference sequence). This CDR3 spans 15 amino acids. As DNA, the CDR3 is TGTGCCAGCAGTTTATGGGGACAGGGACCCTACGAGCAGTACTTC. Residues: CASSLWGQGPYEQYF.

Comments on this clonotype: At one end the junction does not follow the germline gene, possibly because of a read error. The J gene is TRBJ1-2, the V gene TRBV11-2; D gene uncertain. The CDR3 length is 12 residues. From germline, CDR1 is SGHAT and CDR2 FQNNGV. Here the CDR3 reads CASSLEGRGCTF. In nucleotides, the CDR3 is TGTGCCAGCAGCTTAGAGGGTCGCGGCTGCACCTTC.

A word on this clonotype: The junction and the germline gene differ at one end; a read error may be behind it. V and J are TRBV13 and TRBJ2-3; 9 bases fit TRBD1. This CDR3 comprises 14 residues. Germline lookup yields CDR1 PRHDT and CDR2 FYEKMQ (reference sequence). The DNA of the CDR3 is TGTGCCTGCAGCCGGGACAGGGAGGAGGATACGCAGTATTTT. Protein sequence: CACSRDREEDTQYF.

This clonotype was detected a few times. This chain joins TRBV18 and TRBJ2-7; 8 bases align to TRBD1. The V gene's germline CDR1 is KGHSH and CDR2 LQKENI. The CDR3 is 13 amino acids. Losses at the gene ends were 6 bases for V and 7 bases for J; bases not matched to a gene: 8. Here the CDR3 DNA reads TGTGCCAGCTCGTCCGACAGGGGTGATGAGCAGTACTTC. This gives the protein CASSSDRGDEQYF.

The chain combines TRBV6-6 with TRBJ1-1; D is unclear. The length of the CDR3 is 10 residues. The germline V gene has CDR1 MNHNY and CDR2 SVGAGI (reference sequence). V dropped 11 bases and J dropped 5 bases, with 9 bases sitting between them. In nucleotides, the CDR3 is TGTGCCGCAGCCTCGACTGAAGCTTTCTTT. This encodes CAAASTEAFF.

The chain couples TRBV3-1 to TRBJ2-3; D is undetermined. Trimming left V 1 base short and J 6 bases short, with 17 bases between. Per the germline V gene, CDR1 is LGHDT and CDR2 is YNNKEL (reference sequence). This CDR3 comprises 16 residues. The DNA for the CDR3 is TGTGCCAGCAGCCAAGGAATGGCAGGTCTTCGTGATACGCAGTATTTT. Translated: CASSQGMAGLRDTQYF.

This clonotype appeared a few times. The chain is built from TRBV27 and TRBJ2-5; D ambiguous. The CDR3 has 15 amino acids. The V end was cut by 2 bases, the J end by 1 base, with 11 bases between. CDR1 MNHEY and CDR2 SMNVEV come from the germline V gene (reference sequence). Here the CDR3 reads CASSLVGNLQETQYF. CDR3 DNA sequence: TGTGCCAGCAGTTTAGTAGGGAACCTCCAAGAGACCCAGTACTTC.

This clonotype was detected ten times or more. The V gene is TRBV5-1, the J gene TRBJ1-2; possible D gene TRBD1, 6 bases. Trimming left V 1 base short and J 8 bases short, with 12 bases between. The CDR3 consists of 13 residues. CDR1 and CDR2 from the germline V gene are SGHRS and YFSETQ. As DNA, the CDR3 is TGCGCCAGCAGCTTGACTACAGGGAGGGGCTACACCTTC. Its translation is CASSLTTGRGYTF.

This chain joins TRBV11-2 and TRBJ1-6, with D possibly TRBD1 on 5 matching bases. CDR3 length: 13 amino acids. Germline V gives CDR1 SGHAT, CDR2 FQNNGV. V lost 7 bases and J lost 7, with 11 bases in between. DNA for the CDR3: TGTGCCAGCACCGGGGCGCGGAATTCACCCCTCCACTTT. It encodes CASTGARNSPLHF.

The table lists this clonotype with a few counts. This chain links TRBV11-2 with TRBJ2-2; TRBD2 aligns across 11 bases. The ends lost 3 bases at V and 6 bases at J; junction bases unmatched: 12. In germline, CDR1 is SGHAT, CDR2 FQNNGV. The CDR3 contains 18 residues. The DNA of the CDR3 is TGTGCCAGCAGCTTGTCTGGTGATAGCGGGGGGGCCGCCGGGGAGCTGTTTTTT. Its protein product is CASSLSGDSGGAAGELFF. The full variable domain, its missing parts supplied by reference TRBV11-2 and TRBJ2-2, is EAGVAQSPRYKIIEKRQSVAFWCNPISGHATLYWYQQILGQGPKLLIQFQNNGVVDDSQLPKDRFSAERLKGVDSTLKIQPAKLEDSAVYLCASSLSGDSGGAAGELFFGEGSRLTVL.

This rearrangement joins TRBV5-6 to TRBJ2-1; 8 bases are shared with TRBD2. J lost 10 bases, V lost 0 bases, and 9 bases had no gene match. Germline V CDR1 and CDR2: SGHDT, YYEEEE. There are 15 residues in the CDR3. CDR3 residues: CASSLGGGLSEEQFF. In nucleotides, the CDR3 is TGTGCCAGCAGCTTGGGCGGGGGGCTTTCGGAAGAGCAGTTCTTC.

This clonotype was counted a few times. The gene calls are TRBV6-5 and TRBJ2-7, with D possibly being TRBD1 or TRBD2 (5 bases each). This CDR3 has 14 amino acids. Deletions cut 6 bases from V and 2 bases from J, with 14 bases between. Germline CDR1 MNHEY, CDR2 SVGAGI. As DNA, the CDR3 is TGTGCCAGCAGGAAGCAGGGACGCACCTACGAGCAGTACTTC. It is translated as CASRKQGRTYEQYF.

Worth noting for this clonotype: This sequence may be a read error, since a much larger clone differs from it by one base. The rearrangement links TRBV19 to TRBJ2-7, with 10 bases identical to TRBD1. Germline lookup yields CDR1 LNHDA and CDR2 SQIVND (reference sequence). V shed 3 bases and J 3 bases; nucleotides not matched to a gene: 2. The CDR3 is 14 amino acids. The CDR3 loop reads CASSMGTGDYEQYF. CDR3 DNA sequence: TGTGCCAGTAGTATGGGGACAGGGGACTACGAGCAGTACTTC.

This clonotype came up a few times. The V call is TRBV7-7, the J call TRBJ2-5; TRBD2 matches 8 bases. J gave up 2 bases and V 4 bases, and 6 bases lay outside the gene matches. The germline gives CDR1 SSHAT, CDR2 FNYEAQ (reference sequence). The CDR3 has 15 residues. The DNA of the CDR3 is TGTGCCAGCAGCTCAGTGGAGCGGGGGCAAGAGACCCAGTACTTC. Translated: CASSSVERGQETQYF.

The chain combines TRBV7-2 with TRBJ2-7; 12 bases line up with TRBD2. The CDR3 has 15 amino acids. The germline V gene has CDR1 SGHTA and CDR2 FQGNSA. V trimming: 3 bases; J trimming: 6 bases; junction bases outside the gene matches: 6. CDR3 loop: CASSFRTSGKAEQYF. In DNA, the CDR3 is TGTGCCAGCAGCTTCAGGACTAGCGGGAAGGCCGAGCAGTACTTC.

The chain is built from TRBV20-1 and TRBJ2-5, with 7 bases lining up with TRBD1. After removal of 1 base from V and 5 bases from J, the junction contained 4 bases not matched to a gene. CDR1 and CDR2 (germline): DFQATT, SNEGSKA (reference sequence). The CDR3 is made up of 13 amino acids. The CDR3 sequence is CSARGGQVETQYF. The DNA for the CDR3 is TGCAGTGCTAGAGGAGGACAGGTGGAGACCCAGTACTTC.

Comments on this clonotype: An end of the junction differs from the germline gene, which may be a read error. The V gene is TRBV5-1, the J gene TRBJ2-7, with a tentative D call TRBD2 (5 bases). Per the germline V gene, CDR1 is SGHRS and CDR2 is YFSETQ. CDR3 length equals 13 residues. The CDR3 DNA is TGCGCCAGCAGCTTAGGCCTAGTAGGCGAGCGGTTCTTC. Encoded protein: CASSLGLVGERFF.

At least ten counts were recorded for this clonotype. V usage is TRBV5-5 and J usage is TRBJ2-7, with D possibly TRBD2 on 6 matching bases. The CDR3 is 16 amino acids. V lost 0 bases and J lost 9, with 22 bases in between. Looked up from germline, CDR1 is SGHKS and CDR2 is YYEKEE (reference sequence). The CDR3 DNA is TGTGCCAGCAGCTTGGACCCCGGGACTGTGTACGATGTGCAGTACTTC. This gives the protein CASSLDPGTVYDVQYF.

In the case of this clonotype: The CDR3 ends on some other residue instead of the conserved phenylalanine or tryptophan, so this is likely a read error. CDR3 DNA: TGCAGTGCCCCGGGCGACAATGAGCAGTTCTGC. Protein product: CSAPGDNEQFC. The gene calls are TRBV20-1 and TRBJ2-1, with unresolved D. V was trimmed by 6 bases and J by 5 bases, leaving 8 bases between them. Germline CDR1 is DFQATT and CDR2 is SNEGSKA (reference sequence). The CDR3 covers 11 residues.

This clonotype was seen a few times. The chain couples TRBV5-6 to TRBJ1-6, with D unresolved. CDR3 length: 13 residues. Germline V lookup: CDR1 SGHDT, CDR2 YYEEEE. Trimming pared 4 bases from V and 7 bases from J, leaving 9 bases between. CDR3 amino acids: CASSRHGNSPLHF. In nucleotides, the CDR3 is TGTGCCAGCAGCCGACATGGGAATTCACCCCTCCACTTT.

J is TRBJ2-5 and V is TRBV20-1, with 9 nucleotides matching TRBD2. The CDR3 is 14 amino acids. Trimming at V came to 5 bases and at J to 6 bases, leaving 10 bases not matched to a gene. Germline-derived CDR1 and CDR2 are DFQATT and SNEGSKA (reference sequence). The CDR3 DNA reads TGCAGTGCTGCACCGGGACTAGCAGGGAAGACCCAGTACTTC. It yields the protein CSAAPGLAGKTQYF.

This clonotype was observed a few times. The rearrangement joins TRBV9 to TRBJ2-7; D ambiguous. Trimming shortened V by 0 bases and J by 6 bases, and 7 bases separated the two germline ends. This CDR3 has 12 residues. Germline V CDR1 and CDR2: SGDLS, YYNGEE. The CDR3 is CASSVVCFEQYF. CDR3 coding DNA: TGTGCCAGCAGCGTAGTCTGCTTCGAGCAGTACTTC.

This clonotype was picked up a small number of times. The chain carries TRBV7-9 and TRBJ2-1; TRBD2 matches at 7 bases. Germline V gene data show CDR1 as SEHNR and CDR2 as FQNEAQ (reference sequence). The CDR3 has 15 residues. Trimming at V came to 7 bases and at J to 5 bases, leaving 11 bases not matched to a gene. Here the CDR3 DNA reads TGTGCCAGCACCGCTCAGCGGGGAGATAACAATGAGCAGTTCTTC. As protein: CASTAQRGDNNEQFF.

This clonotype was seen only a few times. The chain recombines TRBV3-1 with TRBJ1-1, with D unresolved. The CDR3 covers 13 residues. Germline V gene lookup returns CDR1 LGHDT and CDR2 YNNKEL (reference sequence). Trimming took 1 base from V and 4 from J, leaving 7 bases between them. CDR3 loop: CASSQALPTEAFF. DNA of the CDR3: TGTGCCAGCAGCCAAGCTTTGCCCACTGAAGCTTTCTTT.